Shown below are 32 T cell receptor beta chains from a single sample sequenced in a study of blood T cells in healthy people across ages. A second PCR, run for roughly 7 to 11 cycles, used a sample-barcoded 5' primer plus a J-beta primer mix. TCRdb re-analysed the 5' RACE reads in MiXCR, keeping a single row per CDR3 protein. Found here are hundreds of thousands of distinct CDR3 sequences, around 24% of them singletons; the top ten hold around 10%. These sequences were also reported in another study, on T cells of mothers and their children.

Sequencing was carried out using blood. Receptor source: a boy younger than 18 in good health.

V usage is TRBV6-2 or TRBV6-3 and J usage is TRBJ1-5; D is unresolved. V lost 10 bases and J lost 7, with 14 bases in between. Germline lookup yields CDR1 MNHEY and CDR2 SVGEGT. The CDR3 spans 12 residues. The CDR3 here is CATEGFGQPQHF. The CDR3 DNA reads TGTGCCACTGAAGGGTTTGGACAGCCCCAGCATTTT.

This clonotype showed up just a few times. The genes are TRBV28 and TRBJ2-1; 8 bases align to TRBD2. With V trimmed by 5 bases and J by 9 bases, 18 bases remained unmatched. The CDR3 runs to 17 residues. The germline V gene encodes CDR1 MDHEN and CDR2 SYDVKM. CDR3 sequence reads: CASSRGPSGRFLSEQFF. The CDR3 coding sequence is TGTGCCAGCAGTCGGGGTCCGAGCGGGAGATTTCTCAGTGAGCAGTTCTTC.

This sequence joins TRBV20-1 and TRBJ1-3; D unclear. Germline-derived CDR1 and CDR2 are DFQATT and SNEGSKA (reference sequence). This CDR3 contains 14 residues. Trimming pared 1 base from V and 4 bases from J, leaving 11 bases between. CDR3 region: CSARVAAFGNTIYF. CDR3 sequence (DNA): TGCAGTGCTAGAGTGGCCGCGTTCGGAAACACCATATATTTT.

The chain carries TRBV27 and TRBJ1-3; possible D gene TRBD1, 5 bases. Germline assignment: CDR1 MNHEY and CDR2 SMNVEV (reference sequence). The CDR3 extends over 15 amino acids. V was trimmed by 4 bases and J by 2 bases, leaving 12 bases between them. Here the CDR3 reads CASSSSGSPGNTIYF. CDR3 nucleotide sequence: TGTGCCAGCAGTTCTTCAGGGAGTCCTGGAAACACCATATATTTT.

V is TRBV4-3 and J is TRBJ2-3; D gene ambiguous. Germline CDR1 LGHNA, CDR2 YSLEER. The CDR3 is 10 residues long. V lost 11 bases and J lost 6, with 9 bases in between. Here the CDR3 DNA reads TGCGCCCGACGCGAGGATACGCAGTATTTT. As protein: CARREDTQYF.

This chain connects TRBV24-1 to TRBJ2-5; 13 bases are a match to TRBD2. The J call could be wrong; TRBJ2-1 is a better fit for the DNA end. CDR1 is KGHDR and CDR2 is SFDVKD in the germline V gene. The CDR3 sequence is 17 residues long. CDR3 protein: CATSDATSGGAMNEQFF. CDR3 nucleotides: TGTGCCACCAGTGATGCTACTAGCGGGGGGGCGATGAATGAGCAGTTCTTC.

This clonotype was seen a few times. The chain joins TRBV7-2 to TRBJ2-7; the D gene is possibly TRBD1 (5 bases). The CDR3 is 14 residues long. In germline, CDR1 is SGHTA, CDR2 FQGNSA. The V and J ends lost 3 bases and 3 bases respectively, with 12 bases between them. CDR3 residues: CASSLDPGYYEQYF. CDR3 DNA: TGTGCCAGCAGCTTGGACCCAGGGTACTACGAGCAGTACTTC.

This clonotype occurred a few times. This chain links TRBV11-2 with TRBJ2-5; 8 positions agree with TRBD2. The CDR3 runs to 17 residues. The germline CDR1 and CDR2 sequences are SGHAT and FQNNGV. V shed 4 bases and J 5 bases; nucleotides not matched to a gene: 15. The CDR3 DNA reads TGTGCCAGCAGCTCCGGGAAGCGGGAGTGGACTGGCGAGACCCAGTACTTC. It translates to CASSSGKREWTGETQYF.

This clonotype has a handful of counts. The rearrangement links TRBV5-6 to TRBJ2-1; 12 nucleotides match TRBD1. Germline V gene sequence: CDR1 SGHDT, CDR2 YYEEEE. This CDR3 spans 15 amino acids. V dropped 6 bases and J dropped 7; count of bases not matched to a gene: 8. The CDR3 spells CASNHRDRGPNEQFF. The CDR3 DNA sequence: TGTGCCAGCAACCACCGGGACAGGGGGCCGAATGAGCAGTTCTTC.

The chain uses TRBV4-3 and TRBJ1-5; D is undetermined. Germline CDR1 and CDR2: LGHNA and YSLEER. V was pared by 0 bases and J by 12 bases, with 9 bases between. The CDR3 spans 12 residues. CDR3 nucleotides: TGCGCCAGCAGCCAAGATGGCCAGGTCCAGCATTTT. Protein: CASSQDGQVQHF.

DNA for the CDR3: TGTGCCAGCAGTTTATCTTCCCCGGGCAGGGGCCGGGCCGGGGAGCTGTTTTTT. Encoded protein: CASSLSSPGRGRAGELFF. The V and J genes are TRBV27 and TRBJ2-2; a possible D gene is TRBD1 (6 bases). V lost 0 bases and J 6 bases, leaving 20 bases between the germline ends. This CDR3 has 18 amino acids. CDR1 MNHEY and CDR2 SMNVEV come from the germline V gene (reference sequence).

The gene calls are TRBV9 and TRBJ2-1, with 10 nucleotides matching TRBD2. The germline gives CDR1 SGDLS, CDR2 YYNGEE. The CDR3 runs to 17 residues. V lost 0 bases, J lost 0 bases, and 3 bases stayed unmatched. CDR3 DNA: TGTGCCAGCAGCGTAGGGGCTAGCGGGGGCTCCTACAATGAGCAGTTCTTC. Protein product: CASSVGASGGSYNEQFF. Together with reference TRBV9 and TRBJ2-1, the CDR3 gives the full variable domain: DSGVTQTPKHLITATGQRVTLRCSPRSGDLSVYWYQQSLDQGLQFLIQYYNGEERAKGNILERFSAQQFPDLHSELNLSSLELGDSALYFCASSVGASGGSYNEQFFGPGTRLTVL.

CDR3 sequence: CSVTQGSISGANVLTF. CDR3 sequence (DNA): TGCAGCGTCACACAGGGGTCAATCTCTGGGGCCAACGTCCTGACTTTC. This chain connects TRBV29-1 to TRBJ2-6, with 7 bases fitting TRBD1. The germline V gene has CDR1 SQVTM and CDR2 ANQGSEA. V dropped 6 bases and J dropped 0; count of bases not matched to a gene: 8. This CDR3 spans 16 amino acids.

This clonotype showed up just a few times. The rearrangement links TRBV4-3 to TRBJ2-7; 8 bases match TRBD2. This CDR3 region has 17 residues. Germline V lookup: CDR1 LGHNA, CDR2 YSLEER. Trimming at V came to 0 bases and at J to 0 bases, leaving 7 bases not matched to a gene. The CDR3 DNA reads TGCGCCAGCAGCCAAGATATAGGGCGGGAGGACTCCTACGAGCAGTACTTC. Translated: CASSQDIGREDSYEQYF.

This clonotype came up a few times. The rearrangement links TRBV20-1 to TRBJ2-1, with D possibly TRBD2 on 5 matching bases. Germline lookup yields CDR1 DFQATT and CDR2 SNEGSKA (reference sequence). Trimming shortened V by 0 bases and J by 3 bases, and 9 bases separated the two germline ends. The length of the CDR3 is 14 residues. The DNA of the CDR3 is TGCAGTGCTAGAGATCCGGGATTCTACAATGAGCAGTTCTTC. This sequence encodes CSARDPGFYNEQFF.

This clonotype was counted many times. V gene TRBV4-3 combines with J gene TRBJ2-5; D could derive from TRBD1 or TRBD2 (7 bases each). Germline V lookup: CDR1 LGHNA, CDR2 YSLEER. V lost 0 bases to trimming and J lost 2 bases, with 16 bases between them. The CDR3 has 17 amino acids. The CDR3 DNA reads as TGCGCCAGCAGCCAAGATCGTACCAGGGGGGGACAAGAGACCCAGTACTTC. It codes for CASSQDRTRGGQETQYF.

This clonotype was seen a few times. V and J are TRBV20-1 and TRBJ2-5; D not certain. The germline CDR1 and CDR2 sequences are DFQATT and SNEGSKA (reference sequence). The CDR3 totals 13 residues. Trimming removed 3 bases at V and 0 bases at J, with 8 bases between. CDR3 coding DNA: TGCAGTGCTAGTAGGCGGTACCAAGAGACCCAGTACTTC. Amino acids: CSASRRYQETQYF.

The chain has TRBV4-1 and TRBJ2-5; no clear D gene. The J call is uncertain, as TRBJ2-7 better fits the DNA end. Germline V gene lookup returns CDR1 MGHRA and CDR2 YSYEKL. The length of the CDR3 is 15 residues. The chain's CDR3 is CASSQLIIAAYEQYF. The CDR3 bases are TGCGCCAGCAGCCAACTCATAATAGCAGCCTACGAGCAGTACTTC.

This clonotype appeared a few times. The rearrangement joins TRBV23-1 to TRBJ1-6; a possible D gene is TRBD1 (5 bases). TRBV23-1 is assigned to the ORF class and has an uncertain function. The V gene lost 2 bases and the J gene lost 8 bases, with 10 bases spanning the gap. The CDR3 has 14 residues. The CDR3 DNA reads as TGCGCCAGCAGTCAAGGGGGGTTAGATTCACCCCTCCACTTT. Its protein is CASSQGGLDSPLHF.

The CDR3 sequence is CASSFWGRMSGELFF. The CDR3 DNA follows: TGTGCCAGCAGCTTTTGGGGGCGCATGAGCGGGGAGCTGTTTTTT. V is TRBV5-6 and J is TRBJ2-2; maybe TRBD1 (6 bases). Trimming cost V 2 bases and J 7 bases, with 15 bases left between them. This CDR3 spans 15 amino acids. The germline V gene encodes CDR1 SGHDT and CDR2 YYEEEE.

This clonotype has just a few counts. The chain is built from TRBV24-1 and TRBJ1-1; no clear D. The germline V and J ends were trimmed by 1 base and 7 bases, with 9 bases remaining between them. Germline V CDR1 and CDR2: KGHDR, SFDVKD. The CDR3 is 13 amino acids. CDR3 sequence reads: CATSDFAGDEAFF. CDR3 coding DNA: TGTGCCACCAGTGATTTTGCCGGGGATGAAGCTTTCTTT.

Comment on this clonotype: Its ends do not fully match the called genes, so a read error is possible. This chain links TRBV18 with TRBJ2-5; no clear D gene. This CDR3 has 16 amino acids. Germline lookup yields CDR1 KGHSH and CDR2 LQKENI. The CDR3 reads CASSPPRSRVFETQYF. DNA for the CDR3: TGTGCCAGCTCGCCACCCCGGTCCCGGGTTTTTGAGACCCAGTACTTC.

The chain employs TRBV6-6 and TRBJ2-3, with unresolved D. V gave up 4 bases and J gave up 4 bases, with 6 bases separating them. Germline assignment: CDR1 MNHNY and CDR2 SVGAGI (reference sequence). The CDR3 sequence is 12 residues long. CDR3 nucleotides: TGTGCCAGCAGTTTTAAGCCAGATACGCAGTATTTT. Protein: CASSFKPDTQYF.

The V call is TRBV29-1, the J call TRBJ1-1; D may be TRBD1 (5 bases). From germline, CDR1 is SQVTM and CDR2 ANQGSEA. V shed 4 bases and J shed 8 bases, with 14 bases lying between them. The CDR3 is 12 amino acids. CDR3 sequence (DNA): TGCAGCGTTGGGGACCCTCGGACGGAAGCTTTCTTT. Translating gives CSVGDPRTEAFF.

The V call is TRBV27, the J call TRBJ2-5; the D gene is possibly TRBD1 (6 bases). V was pared by 8 bases and J by 0 bases, with 19 bases between. CDR1 and CDR2 from the germline V gene are MNHEY and SMNVEV (reference sequence). The CDR3 is made up of 16 amino acids. CDR3 DNA: TGTGCCAGCCGTCCAGCAGGGGCGAGGTACCAAGAGACCCAGTACTTC. Its translation is CASRPAGARYQETQYF.

The sample holds a few counts of this clonotype. The chain is built from TRBV28 and TRBJ1-4; 10 nucleotides agree with TRBD1. The germline gives CDR1 MDHEN, CDR2 SYDVKM. V lost 5 bases to trimming and J lost 7 bases; unmatched junction nucleotides: 7. The CDR3 loop spans 15 amino acids. CDR3 sequence reads: CASSVLTGGLEKLFF. The CDR3 DNA is TGTGCCAGCAGTGTCCTGACAGGGGGCCTTGAAAAACTGTTTTTT.

The chain links TRBV20-1 to TRBJ2-3; D could derive from TRBD1 or TRBD2 (5 bases each). Germline values: CDR1 DFQATT, CDR2 SNEGSKA (reference sequence). Trimming shortened V by 7 bases and J by 4 bases, and 12 bases separated the two germline ends. CDR3 length equals 12 residues. This CDR3 is CSVQRGADTQYF. CDR3 bases: TGCAGTGTCCAAAGAGGGGCAGATACGCAGTATTTT.

This clonotype has only a few counts. The chain combines TRBV20-1 with TRBJ2-7; no clear D. In germline, CDR1 is DFQATT, CDR2 SNEGSKA (reference sequence). V was cut by 0 bases and J by 3 bases, with 18 bases left in between. The CDR3 runs to 16 residues. The CDR3 spells CSARDLEGLSIYEQYF. The CDR3 DNA is TGCAGTGCTAGAGATTTGGAAGGATTGTCCATCTACGAGCAGTACTTC.

Comment on this clonotype: The conserved phenylalanine or tryptophan is not found at the CDR3 terminus, so this likely reflects a read error. The chain links TRBV28 to TRBJ2-5, with a weak D call TRBD1 (6 bases). V was clipped by 8 bases and J by 4 bases, with 14 bases between them. Germline loops: CDR1 MDHEN, CDR2 SYDVKM. The CDR3 covers 13 residues. The CDR3 DNA follows: TGTGCCAGCTCGGACAGTGTCCCAGAGACCCAGTACTCC. Protein product: CASSDSVPETQYS.

The chain combines TRBV11-2 with TRBJ2-5; D remains ambiguous. The CDR3 extends over 16 amino acids. The germline V gene encodes CDR1 SGHAT and CDR2 FQNNGV. With 4 bases removed from V and 0 bases from J, the gap between germline ends came to 15 bases. CDR3 bases: TGTGCCAGCAGCTCCGGGTTTGGTCTGTACCAAGAGACCCAGTACTTC. It translates to CASSSGFGLYQETQYF.

This clonotype was counted a few times. The V and J genes are TRBV6-1 and TRBJ2-3; D is unresolved. V lost 7 bases and J 2 bases, leaving 10 bases between the germline ends. This CDR3 is built from 13 residues. Germline CDR1 and CDR2: MNHNS and SASEGT. The CDR3 protein is CASTDGYTDTQYF. CDR3 nucleotides: TGTGCCAGCACGGATGGATACACAGATACGCAGTATTTT.

The chain couples TRBV20-1 to TRBJ2-3, with 7 bases that match TRBD2. V shed 7 bases and J 7 bases; nucleotides not matched to a gene: 8. Germline V gene sequence: CDR1 DFQATT, CDR2 SNEGSKA (reference sequence). The CDR3 spans 12 residues. The CDR3 region has the DNA TGCAGTGGGGGGGAGGGAACCCATACGCAGTATTTT. It translates to CSGGEGTHTQYF.